One and the same sample provided the 9 T cell receptor beta chains below, sequenced in a study of memory CD4+ T cells and cytomegalovirus serostatus. The data were produced by immunoSEQ multiplex PCR, yet TCRdb's version contains in-frame clones alone and is incomplete. Altogether 50,000 to 65,000 clones are present, approximately 78% being singletons, with the ten largest covering 0.77%. The sort gate was single viable CD3+CD4+CD8-CD45RO+ cells for memory CD4+ T cells. Sample: memory CD4+ T cells from blood. These receptor sequences come from an adult in good health and CMV-seronegative.

The chain uses TRBV10-1 and TRBJ2-1; 13 nucleotides align to TRBD2. Germline V gene lookup returns CDR1 WNHNN and CDR2 SYGVQD (reference sequence). The CDR3 covers 15 residues. V lost 6 bases, J lost 10 bases, and 9 bases stayed unmatched. CDR3 sequence (DNA): TGCGCCAGCAGAACGACTAGCGGGGGGTCGCGGGAGCAGTTCTTC. Amino acids: CASRTTSGGSREQFF.

The V call is TRBV27, the J call TRBJ1-4; 8 nucleotides align to TRBD1. The CDR3 is 16 residues long. Losses at the gene ends were 10 bases for V and 7 bases for J; bases not matched to a gene: 17. Per the germline V gene, CDR1 is MNHEY and CDR2 is SMNVEV (reference sequence). This CDR3 reads CATKDLDRVRGEKLFF. CDR3 sequence (DNA): TGTGCCACCAAAGACCTGGACAGGGTTCGGGGTGAAAAACTGTTTTTT.

This clone was observed a single time. The chain is built from TRBV19 and TRBJ1-5; TRBD1 might be the D (5 bases). Germline assignment: CDR1 LNHDA and CDR2 SQIVND (reference sequence). The V end was cut by 4 bases, the J end by 3 bases, with 19 bases between. The CDR3 totals 17 residues. This CDR3 is CASSRGEEIGLNQPQHF. The CDR3, as DNA: TGTGCCAGTAGTAGAGGGGAGGAGATAGGACTCAATCAGCCCCAGCATTTT.

The chain employs TRBV29-1 and TRBJ2-3; TRBD2 aligns across 7 bases. The trim removed 6 bases at V and 2 bases at J, leaving 2 bases unmatched. The CDR3 loop spans 12 amino acids. Germline V CDR1 and CDR2: SQVTM, ANQGSEA. CDR3 amino acids: CSVGGFTDTQYF. The CDR3 DNA reads as TGCAGCGTGGGGGGGTTCACAGATACGCAGTATTTT.

This clone was counted only a few times. The CDR3 coding sequence is TGTGCCAGTAGCCCGACAGGAACGATCCTCCACTTT. This translates into CASSPTGTILHF. The rearrangement uses TRBV19 and TRBJ1-6, with TRBD1 as a possible D gene (6 bases). Looked up from germline, CDR1 is LNHDA and CDR2 is SQIVND (reference sequence). This CDR3 is 12 amino acids long. Trimming removed 6 bases at V and 15 bases at J, with 15 bases between.

CDR3 sequence reads: CSVDTGEQYF. CDR3 DNA sequence: TGCAGCGTTGATACCGGCGAGCAGTACTTC. J is TRBJ2-5 and V is TRBV29-1; D is unresolved. With the DNA end fitting TRBJ2-7 better, the J assignment may be wrong. CDR1 and CDR2 from the germline V gene are SQVTM and ANQGSEA. The CDR3 has 10 residues.

Here the CDR3 DNA reads TGTGCCAGCAGCCATGTCGGCGCGGGCACTGAAGCTTTCTTT. It encodes CASSHVGAGTEAFF. The gene calls are TRBV14 and TRBJ1-1; D ambiguous. V dropped 3 bases and J dropped 4 bases, with 12 bases sitting between them. The CDR3 covers 14 residues. The germline gives CDR1 SGHDN, CDR2 FVKESK.

The chain links TRBV5-1 to TRBJ1-5; D is uncertain. Germline values: CDR1 SGHRS, CDR2 YFSETQ. V dropped 0 bases and J dropped 2 bases, with 9 bases sitting between them. The CDR3 consists of 15 residues. The CDR3 loop is CASSLGPEGNQPQHF. The CDR3 DNA is TGCGCCAGCAGCTTGGGCCCGGAGGGCAATCAGCCCCAGCATTTT.

The chain recombines TRBV6-7 with TRBJ2-5, with D possibly being TRBD1 (5 bases). TRBV6-7 qualifies as an ORF whose function is uncertain. V was cut by 4 bases and J by 5 bases, with 14 bases left in between. The CDR3 has 14 amino acids. The CDR3 DNA follows: TGTGCCAGCAGTTTAGACTGCCCAGGGGAGACCCAGTACTTC. It translates to CASSLDCPGETQYF.